This is a list of T cell receptor beta chains from one sample in a study of blood T cell repertoires in COVID-19. Libraries were prepared by immunoSEQ multiplex PCR; TCRdb keeps only in-frame clonotypes and omits some of them. The sample contains under 150,000 clones, approximately 88% of which appear only once. The sequencing input was PBMCs or T cells enriched from blood (not recorded which). The receptors originated from a middle-aged man with acute COVID-19. The CDR3 runs from the conserved cysteine through the conserved F or W. A D gene is named only where the DNA matches it firmly. Not every row has a clone size; where given, it reads once, few, many or a size class.

>NA|TRBJ2-1|NA|TRBV11-3
TGTGCCAGCAGCTCGGACTGGGAGAATGAGCAGTTCTTC
CASSSDWENEQFF
>NA|TRBJ2-5|NA|TRBV15
TGTGCCACCAGCACCCCCGGGACTCCAGAGAAGACCCAGTACTTC
CATSTPGTPEKTQYF
>NA|TRBJ1-1|NA|TRBV19
TGTGCCAGTAGTGTTCAGGGGTACACTGAAGCTTTCTTT
CASSVQGYTEAFF
>NA|TRBJ1-1|once|TRBV11-2
TGTGCCAGCAGCTTAGGGCACCGGAACACTGAAGCTTTCTTT
CASSLGHRNTEAFF
>TRBD1|TRBJ1-1|NA|TRBV7-2
TGTGCCAGCAGTCGGGACAGAAACACTGAAGCTTTCTTT
CASSRDRNTEAFF
>TRBD1|TRBJ2-7|NA|TRBV6-5
TGTGCCAGCAGTAGGGAGACAGGGCAATACGAGCAGTACTTC
CASSRETGQYEQYF
>NA|TRBJ1-6|NA|TRBV5-1
TGCGCCAGCAGCCCCGAGGGGGTAATTACACCCCTCCACTTT
CASSPEGVITPLHF
>TRBD1|TRBJ2-6|once|TRBV4-3
TGCGCCAGCAGCCAAGGACAGGGCTCTGGGGCCAACGTCCTGACTTTC
CASSQGQGSGANVLTF
>NA|TRBJ2-3|NA|TRBV7-2
TGTGCCAGCCGCCTCGGTCCGGTCGCAGATACGCAGTATTTT
CASRLGPVADTQYF
>NA|TRBJ1-1|NA|TRBV28
TGTGCCAGCAGTCCGCCCGCAAGCATGAACACTGAAGCTTTCTTT
CASSPPASMNTEAFF
>TRBD2|TRBJ2-2|NA|TRBV7-6
TGTGCCAGCAGCTTAAGGACTAGCGGTTACCCCGGGGAGCTGTTTTTT
CASSLRTSGYPGELFF
>TRBD1|TRBJ1-2|NA|TRBV6-5
TGTGCCAGCAGGACACAGGGGGCAGGGAGCTACACCTTC
CASRTQGAGSYTF
>NA|TRBJ1-2|NA|TRBV19
TGTGCCAGTACTTTGGAGACCGCATCTTATGGCTACACCTTC
CASTLETASYGYTF
>TRBD1|TRBJ1-4|NA|TRBV19
TGTGCCAGTAGTATAGGGACAGGAGAGACAGAAAAACTGTTTTTT
CASSIGTGETEKLFF
>TRBD1|TRBJ1-6|NA|TRBV18
TGTGCCAGCTCACCGGACAGGGTGGATTCACCCCTCCACTTT
CASSPDRVDSPLHF
>NA|TRBJ2-5|NA|TRBV12-3/TRBV12-4
TGTGCCAGCAGTTTGGGGGCGAGACATCTGCACTTC
CASSLGARHLHF
>TRBD2|TRBJ2-1|once|TRBV24-1
TGTGCCACCAGTGATTGGGGCTCCGGGACTAGCGGGGGAACCCCTAGAAACAATGAGCAGTTCTTC
CATSDWGSGTSGGTPRNNEQFF
>NA|TRBJ1-3|NA|TRBV29-1
TGCAGCGTCCCCAGCGGCCTTAGCCCCTCTGGAAACACCATATATTTT
CSVPSGLSPSGNTIYF